Included here is one TCR beta chain sequence, with context. Sequencing was performed with immunoSEQ multiplex PCR; in TCRdb, only in-frame clones are kept and a portion is missing. The sample has around 100,000 clones; approximately 80% are singletons. The germline V gene encodes CDR1 SEHNR and CDR2 FQNEAQ (reference sequence). The CDR3 sequence is 13 residues long. Trimming removed 1 base at V and 6 bases at J, with 10 bases between. These data originate in a study of blood T cell repertoires in COVID-19. Study in general: COVID-19 samples, acute and convalescent, were from the United States, Italy and Spain. In each case, the material was cDNA or gDNA derived from T cells, B-cell-depleted T cells, or PBMCs.

This sequence was found in an older woman with acute or convalescent COVID-19. The sequenced sample consisted of peripheral blood. V and J are TRBV7-9 and TRBJ2-7; D may be TRBD2 (6 bases). The CDR3 sequence: CASSLGGVGEQYF. The CDR3 bases are TGTGCCAGCAGCTTAGGGGGGGTCGGCGAGCAGTACTTC.